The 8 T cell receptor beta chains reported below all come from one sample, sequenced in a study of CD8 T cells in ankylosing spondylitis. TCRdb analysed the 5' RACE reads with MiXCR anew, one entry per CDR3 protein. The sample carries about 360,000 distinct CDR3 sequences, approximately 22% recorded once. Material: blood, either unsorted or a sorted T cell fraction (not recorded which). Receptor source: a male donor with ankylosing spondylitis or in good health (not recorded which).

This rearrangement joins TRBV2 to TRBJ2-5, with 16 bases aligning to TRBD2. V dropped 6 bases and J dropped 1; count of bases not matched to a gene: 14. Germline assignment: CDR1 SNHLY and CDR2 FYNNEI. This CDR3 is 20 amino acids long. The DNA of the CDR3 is TGTGCCAGCAGCGATACCGACGGGACTAGCGGGGGGGTGCTCCAAGAGACCCAGTACTTC. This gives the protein CASSDTDGTSGGVLQETQYF.

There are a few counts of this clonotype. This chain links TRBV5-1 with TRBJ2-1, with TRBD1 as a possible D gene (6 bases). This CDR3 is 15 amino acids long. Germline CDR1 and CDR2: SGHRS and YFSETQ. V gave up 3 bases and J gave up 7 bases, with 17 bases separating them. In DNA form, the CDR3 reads TGCGCCAGCAGCTGGGTTGGGGGCGGTTTGAATGAGCAGTTCTTC. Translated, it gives CASSWVGGGLNEQFF.

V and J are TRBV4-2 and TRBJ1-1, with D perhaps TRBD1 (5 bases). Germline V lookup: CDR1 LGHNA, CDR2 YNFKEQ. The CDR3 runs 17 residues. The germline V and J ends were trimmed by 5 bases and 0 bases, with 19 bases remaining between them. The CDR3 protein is CASSTPFGREMNTEAFF. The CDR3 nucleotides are TGTGCCAGCAGCACTCCTTTTGGCAGGGAGATGAACACTGAAGCTTTCTTT.

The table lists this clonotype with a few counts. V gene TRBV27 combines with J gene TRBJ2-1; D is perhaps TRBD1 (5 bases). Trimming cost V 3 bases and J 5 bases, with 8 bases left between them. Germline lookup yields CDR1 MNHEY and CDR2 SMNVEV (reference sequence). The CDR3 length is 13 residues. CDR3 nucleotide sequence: TGTGCCAGCAGTTTTCGCAGGGACAATGAGCAGTTCTTC. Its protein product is CASSFRRDNEQFF.

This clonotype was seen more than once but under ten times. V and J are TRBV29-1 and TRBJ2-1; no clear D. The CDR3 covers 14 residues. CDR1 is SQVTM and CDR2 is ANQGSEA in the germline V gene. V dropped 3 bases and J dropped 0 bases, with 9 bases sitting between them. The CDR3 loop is CSVELRSSYNEQFF. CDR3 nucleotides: TGCAGCGTTGAGCTCAGGAGCTCCTACAATGAGCAGTTCTTC.

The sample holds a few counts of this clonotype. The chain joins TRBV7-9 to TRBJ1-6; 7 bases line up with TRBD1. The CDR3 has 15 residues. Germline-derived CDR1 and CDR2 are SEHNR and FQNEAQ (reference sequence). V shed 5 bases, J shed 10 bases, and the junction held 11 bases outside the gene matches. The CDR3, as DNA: TGTGCCAGCAGCAATTTGACAGGGCCGGGATCACCCCTCCACTTT. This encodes CASSNLTGPGSPLHF. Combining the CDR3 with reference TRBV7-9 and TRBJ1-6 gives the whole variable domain DTGVSQNPRHKITKRGQNVTFRCDPISEHNRLYWYRQTLGQGPEFLTYFQNEAQLEKSRLLSDRFSAERPKGSFSTLEIQRTEQGDSAMYLCASSNLTGPGSPLHFGNGTRLTVT.

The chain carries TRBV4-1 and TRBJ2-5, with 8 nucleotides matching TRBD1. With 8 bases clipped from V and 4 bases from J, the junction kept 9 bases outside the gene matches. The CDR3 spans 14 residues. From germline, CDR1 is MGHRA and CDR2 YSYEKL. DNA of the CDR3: TGCGCCAGCGGCCCTGGACAGGGACCAGAGACCCAGTACTTC. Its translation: CASGPGQGPETQYF.

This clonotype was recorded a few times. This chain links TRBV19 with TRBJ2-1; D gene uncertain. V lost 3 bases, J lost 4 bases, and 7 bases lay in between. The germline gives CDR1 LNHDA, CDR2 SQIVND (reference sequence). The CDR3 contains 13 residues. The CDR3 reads CASSISFYNEQFF. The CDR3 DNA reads TGTGCCAGTAGTATTAGTTTTTACAATGAGCAGTTCTTC.